This TCR beta chain came from a study of cytomegalovirus exposure and HLA in healthy donors. This clone has more than one count but fewer than ten. PCR was performed using 60 Vbeta and 13 Jbeta primers. Clones were read by immunoSEQ multiplex PCR, and TCRdb kept only the in-frame ones, dropping some. The repertoire holds 190,000 or so clones, with around 79% as singletons. Sample: PBMCs. The source of this sequence is a male donor in good health and CMV-seropositive.

The CDR3 sequence: CASKKQGPLNTEAFF. CDR3 coding DNA: TGTGCCAGCAAAAAACAGGGACCACTGAACACTGAAGCTTTCTTT. The V call is TRBV27, the J call TRBJ1-1; TRBD1 might be the D (6 bases). CDR3 length: 15 amino acids. Trimming pared 7 bases from V and 0 bases from J, leaving 15 bases between. Germline V gene data show CDR1 as MNHEY and CDR2 as SMNVEV (reference sequence).